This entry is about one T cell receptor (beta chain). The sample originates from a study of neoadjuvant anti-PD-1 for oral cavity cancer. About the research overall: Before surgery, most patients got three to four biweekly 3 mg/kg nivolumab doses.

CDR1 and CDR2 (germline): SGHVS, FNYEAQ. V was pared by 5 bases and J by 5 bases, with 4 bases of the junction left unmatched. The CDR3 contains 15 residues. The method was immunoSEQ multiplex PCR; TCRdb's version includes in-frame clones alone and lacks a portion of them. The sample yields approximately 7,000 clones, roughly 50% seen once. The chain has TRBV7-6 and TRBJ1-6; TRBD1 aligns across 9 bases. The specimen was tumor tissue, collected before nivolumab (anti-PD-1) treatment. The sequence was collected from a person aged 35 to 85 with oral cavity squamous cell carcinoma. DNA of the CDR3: TGTGCCAGCAGCATACGGACAGGGGATAATTCACCCCTCCACTTT. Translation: CASSIRTGDNSPLHF.